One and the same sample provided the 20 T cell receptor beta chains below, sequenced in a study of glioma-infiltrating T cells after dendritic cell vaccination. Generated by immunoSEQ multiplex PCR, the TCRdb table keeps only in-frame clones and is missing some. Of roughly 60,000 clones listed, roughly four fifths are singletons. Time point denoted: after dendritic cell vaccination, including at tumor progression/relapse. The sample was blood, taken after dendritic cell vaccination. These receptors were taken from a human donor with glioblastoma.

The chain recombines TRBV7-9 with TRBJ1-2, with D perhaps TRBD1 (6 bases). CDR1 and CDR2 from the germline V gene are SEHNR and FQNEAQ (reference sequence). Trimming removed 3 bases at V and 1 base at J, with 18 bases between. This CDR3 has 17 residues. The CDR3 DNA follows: TGTGCCAGCAGCTTCAACCGTGACAGGACCTTTAACTATGGCTACACCTTC. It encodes CASSFNRDRTFNYGYTF.

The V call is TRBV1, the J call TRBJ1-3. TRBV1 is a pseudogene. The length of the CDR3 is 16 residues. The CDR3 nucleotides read TGCACCAGCAGCCAAGATATGGAGAGGGCCGGAAACACCATATATTTT. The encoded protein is CTSSQDMERAGNTIYF.

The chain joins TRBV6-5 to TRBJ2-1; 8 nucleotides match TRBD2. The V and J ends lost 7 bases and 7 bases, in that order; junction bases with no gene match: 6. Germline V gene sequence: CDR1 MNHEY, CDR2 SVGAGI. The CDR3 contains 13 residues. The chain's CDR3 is CASNPGGLNEQFF. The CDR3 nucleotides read TGTGCCAGCAACCCGGGGGGGTTGAATGAGCAGTTCTTC.

In DNA, the CDR3 is TGTGCCAGCAGCTTAATCACCGGGGTTGATGGCAAAAACATTCAGTACTTC. It codes for CASSLITGVDGKNIQYF. The chain carries TRBV7-9 and TRBJ2-4, with D maybe TRBD2 (5 bases). The CDR3 length is 17 residues. V shed 2 bases and J shed 3 bases, with 17 bases lying between them. The germline V gene has CDR1 SEHNR and CDR2 FQNEAQ (reference sequence). The complete variable domain, with remaining parts taken from reference TRBV7-9 and TRBJ2-4, reads DTGVSQNPRHKITKRGQNVTFRCDPISEHNRLYWYRQTLGQGPEFLTYFQNEAQLEKSRLLSDRFSAERPKGSFSTLEIQRTEQGDSAMYLCASSLITGVDGKNIQYFGAGTRLSVL.

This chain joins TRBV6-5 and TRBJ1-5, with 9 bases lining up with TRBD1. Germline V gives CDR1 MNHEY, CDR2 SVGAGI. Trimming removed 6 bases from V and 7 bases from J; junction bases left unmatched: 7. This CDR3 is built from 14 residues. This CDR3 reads CASSRDRVRQPQHF. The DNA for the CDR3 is TGTGCCAGCAGCCGGGACAGGGTTCGACAGCCCCAGCATTTT.

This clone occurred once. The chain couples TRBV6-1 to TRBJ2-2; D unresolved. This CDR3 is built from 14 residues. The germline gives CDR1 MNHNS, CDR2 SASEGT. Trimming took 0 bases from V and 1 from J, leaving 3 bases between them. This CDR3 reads CASSEALNTGELFF. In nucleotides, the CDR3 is TGTGCCAGCAGTGAAGCCCTGAACACCGGGGAGCTGTTTTTT.

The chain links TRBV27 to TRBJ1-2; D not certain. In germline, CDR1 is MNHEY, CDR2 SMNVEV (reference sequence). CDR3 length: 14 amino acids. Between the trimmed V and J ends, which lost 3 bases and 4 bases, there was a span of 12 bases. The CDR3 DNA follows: TGTGCCAGCAGTTTCGGCGGATCCAGCTATGGCTACACCTTC. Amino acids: CASSFGGSSYGYTF.

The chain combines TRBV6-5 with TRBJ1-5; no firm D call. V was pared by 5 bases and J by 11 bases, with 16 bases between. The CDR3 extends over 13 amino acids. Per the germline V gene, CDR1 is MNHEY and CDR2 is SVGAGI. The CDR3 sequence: CASSPPQLLAQHF. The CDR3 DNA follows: TGTGCCAGCAGTCCCCCACAGCTTTTAGCCCAGCATTTT.

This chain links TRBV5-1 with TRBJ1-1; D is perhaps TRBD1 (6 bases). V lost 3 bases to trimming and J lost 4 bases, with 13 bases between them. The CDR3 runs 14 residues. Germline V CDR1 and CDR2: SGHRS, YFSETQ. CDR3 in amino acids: CASSYLQGTTEAFF. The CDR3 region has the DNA TGCGCCAGCAGCTACTTGCAGGGGACCACTGAAGCTTTCTTT.

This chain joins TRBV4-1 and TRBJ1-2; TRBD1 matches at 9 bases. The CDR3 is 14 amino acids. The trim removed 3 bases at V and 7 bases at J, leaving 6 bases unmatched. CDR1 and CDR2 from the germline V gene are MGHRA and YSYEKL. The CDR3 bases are TGCGCCAGCAGCCACATACAGGGGGCTGGTGGCTACACCTTC. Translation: CASSHIQGAGGYTF.

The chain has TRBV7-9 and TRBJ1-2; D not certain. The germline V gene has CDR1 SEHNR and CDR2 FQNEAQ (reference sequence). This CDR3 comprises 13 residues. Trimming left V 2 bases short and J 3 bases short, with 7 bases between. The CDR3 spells CASSLLSDYGYTF. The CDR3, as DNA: TGTGCCAGCAGCTTATTATCGGACTATGGCTACACCTTC.

CDR3 sequence reads: CASSLVGTVQETQYF. For the CDR3, the DNA is TGTGCCAGCAGCCTCGTCGGGACAGTACAAGAGACCCAGTACTTC. The rearrangement joins TRBV6-6 to TRBJ2-5, with 7 bases that match TRBD1. CDR1 is MNHNY, CDR2 SVGAGI, per germline (reference sequence). The CDR3 is 15 residues long. V trimming: 6 bases; J trimming: 2 bases; junction bases outside the gene matches: 9.

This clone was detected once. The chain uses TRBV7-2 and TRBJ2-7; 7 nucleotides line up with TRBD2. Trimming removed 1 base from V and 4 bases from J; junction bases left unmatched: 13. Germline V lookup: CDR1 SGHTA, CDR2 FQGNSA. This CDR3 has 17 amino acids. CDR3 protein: CASSLGPSGVQPYEQYF. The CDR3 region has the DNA TGTGCCAGCAGCTTAGGCCCCAGCGGGGTACAACCGTACGAGCAGTACTTC.

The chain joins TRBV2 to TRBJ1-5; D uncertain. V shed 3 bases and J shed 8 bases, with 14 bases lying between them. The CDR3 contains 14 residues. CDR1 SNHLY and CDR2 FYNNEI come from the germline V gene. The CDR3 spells CASSDAGTGKPQHF. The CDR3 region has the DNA TGTGCCAGCAGTGACGCAGGCACCGGTAAGCCCCAGCATTTT.

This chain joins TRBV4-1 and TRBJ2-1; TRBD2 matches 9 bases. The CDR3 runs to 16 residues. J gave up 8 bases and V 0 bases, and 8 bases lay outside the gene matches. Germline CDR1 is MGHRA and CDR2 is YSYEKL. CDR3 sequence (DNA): TGCGCCAGCAGCCAAGAGAGCTTAGCGGGGGCGTATGAGCAGTTCTTC. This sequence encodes CASSQESLAGAYEQFF.

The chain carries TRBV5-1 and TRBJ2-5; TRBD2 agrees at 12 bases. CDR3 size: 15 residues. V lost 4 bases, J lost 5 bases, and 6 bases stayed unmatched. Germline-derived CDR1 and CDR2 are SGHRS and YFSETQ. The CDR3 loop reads CASSPRTSGEETQYF. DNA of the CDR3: TGCGCCAGCAGCCCCAGGACTAGCGGGGAGGAGACCCAGTACTTC.

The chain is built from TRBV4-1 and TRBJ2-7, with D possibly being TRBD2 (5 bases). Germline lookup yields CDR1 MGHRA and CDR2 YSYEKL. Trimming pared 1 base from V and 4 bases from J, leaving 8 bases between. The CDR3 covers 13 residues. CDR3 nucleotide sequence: TGCGCCAGCAGCCAAGTCCGGGGATACGAGCAGTACTTC. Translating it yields CASSQVRGYEQYF.

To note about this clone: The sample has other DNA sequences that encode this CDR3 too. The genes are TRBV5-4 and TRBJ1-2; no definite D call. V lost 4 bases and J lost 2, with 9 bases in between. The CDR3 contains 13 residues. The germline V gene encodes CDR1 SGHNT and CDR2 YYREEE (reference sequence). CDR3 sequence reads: CASSPTGNYGYTF. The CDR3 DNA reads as TGTGCCAGCAGCCCCACGGGAAACTATGGCTACACCTTC.

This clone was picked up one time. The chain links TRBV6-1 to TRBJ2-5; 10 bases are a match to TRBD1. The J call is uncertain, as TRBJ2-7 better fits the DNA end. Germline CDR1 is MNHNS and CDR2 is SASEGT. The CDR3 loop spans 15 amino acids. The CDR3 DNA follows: TGTGCCAGCAGTGACCCACGGACAGGGGGGAGCGAGCAGTACTTC. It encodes CASSDPRTGGSEQYF.

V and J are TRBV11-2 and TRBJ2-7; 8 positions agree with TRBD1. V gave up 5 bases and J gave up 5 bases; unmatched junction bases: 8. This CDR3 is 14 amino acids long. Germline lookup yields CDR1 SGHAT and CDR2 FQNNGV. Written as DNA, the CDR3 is TGTGCCAGCAGCACCGAGGACAGGGCCCACGAGCAGTACTTC. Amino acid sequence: CASSTEDRAHEQYF.